The T cell receptor beta chain under discussion was sequenced for a study of T cell responses to AZD1222 COVID-19 vaccine. In this sample, this clone turned up once. Method: immunoSEQ multiplex PCR; TCRdb's copy keeps in-frame clones and lacks some. The table includes over 200,000 clones, roughly 94% detected once. The TCR sequence derives from an adult who received the MenACWY meningococcal vaccine as a control. The starting material was peripheral blood, obtained 28 days after the second dose of the MenACWY control vaccine.

The CDR3 sequence: CASSLGLAAANTGELFF. The CDR3 DNA is TGTGCCAGCAGCTTAGGACTAGCGGCCGCGAACACCGGGGAGCTGTTTTTT. V usage is TRBV7-8 and J usage is TRBJ2-2; the match to TRBD2 covers 9 bases. Germline values: CDR1 SGHVS, CDR2 FQNEAQ. Unmatched junction bases numbered 3, after V lost 1 base and J lost 0 bases. The CDR3 runs 17 residues.